A single sample gave rise to the 13 T cell receptor beta chains below, sequenced in a study of T cell repertoires in cytomegalovirus infection (dated by TCRdb to between 2018 and 2021). The treatment or condition label, read with the paper, signifies: in vitro stimulation with specific CMV peptide epitopes to enrich CMV-specific T cells. The antigens of these receptors remain unknown. Instrument on record: Illumina HiSeq 1500. TCRdb trimmed the raw reads at Q25, called clones with MiXCR and kept productive beta chains. Each entry is one CDR3 protein sequence, shown with its most common DNA and genes. The sample table contains hundreds of thousands of distinct CDR3 sequences; only one count was recorded for 25% to 40% of them. The ten top clones hold about an eighth of the sample. Sequenced here: cultured CD8+ T cells from PBMCs, sampled from culture after CMV antigen stimulation. The source is a human donor in good health (CMV status not recorded). Some clones in this sample may be carry-over from other donors' samples.

The chain employs TRBV11-3 and TRBJ2-7; D ambiguous. This CDR3 contains 14 residues. V was shortened by 1 base and J by 0 bases, with 7 bases between the two germline ends. Germline CDR1 is SGHNT and CDR2 is YENEEA. The DNA of the CDR3 is TGTGCCAGCAGCTTAGGACTCAGCTCCTACGAGCAGTACGTC. Protein product: CASSLGLSSYEQYV.

In this sample, this clonotype turned up many times. V gene TRBV7-2 combines with J gene TRBJ1-2; 10 nucleotides agree with TRBD1. Unmatched junction bases numbered 3, after V lost 5 bases and J lost 12 bases. Germline loops: CDR1 SGHTA, CDR2 FQGNSA. The CDR3 runs to 11 residues. The CDR3 DNA is TGTGCCAGCAGCCTTGGACAGGGGGACACCTTC. This encodes CASSLGQGDTF.

This chain connects TRBV12-3 or TRBV12-4 to TRBJ2-2, with 7 bases matching TRBD1. J gave up 4 bases and V 5 bases, and 4 bases lay outside the gene matches. The CDR3 extends over 14 amino acids. In nucleotides, the CDR3 is TGTGCCAGCAGTATGACAGGGCCCACCGGGGAGCTGTTTTTT. Its translation: CASSMTGPTGELFF.

This clonotype occurred a few times. The rearrangement links TRBV6-2 or TRBV6-3 to TRBJ2-7; TRBD1 agrees at 8 bases. Trimming cost V 6 bases and J 3 bases; bases outside gene matches: 4. Germline CDR1 is MNHEY and CDR2 is SVGEGT. This CDR3 has 13 amino acids. The CDR3 loop is CASSHRGVYEQYV. CDR3 coding DNA: TGTGCCAGCAGCCACAGGGGGGTCTACGAGCAGTACGTC.

This clonotype was seen more than once but under ten times. This sequence joins TRBV25-1 and TRBJ1-3; D is ambiguous. There are 13 residues in the CDR3. V gave up 8 bases and J gave up 8 bases, with 16 bases separating them. Germline V gives CDR1 MGHDK, CDR2 SYGVNS. In DNA, the CDR3 is TGTGCCAGCCAAATCAGCCCTCGAGACACCATATATTTT. It specifies CASQISPRDTIYF. Full variable domain (outside the CDR3, taken from reference TRBV25-1 and TRBJ1-3): EADIYQTPRYLVIGTGKKITLECSQTMGHDKMYWYQQDPGMELHLIHYSYGVNSTEKGDLSSESTVSRIRTEHFPLTLESARPSHTSQYLCASQISPRDTIYFGEGSWLTVV.

This clonotype was counted once. The CDR3: CSASLPGQGNYNEQFF. CDR3 sequence (DNA): TGCAGTGCTAGTCTCCCGGGACAGGGGAACTACAATGAGCAGTTCTTC. The chain is built from TRBV20-1 and TRBJ2-1; the match to TRBD1 covers 10 bases. V was pared by 3 bases and J by 3 bases, with 8 bases of the junction left unmatched. Germline values: CDR1 DFQATT, CDR2 SNEGSKA (reference sequence). This CDR3 spans 16 amino acids.

The sample holds a few counts of this clonotype. V gene TRBV24-1 combines with J gene TRBJ2-1; TRBD1 matches at 8 bases. V shed 0 bases, J shed 4 bases, and the junction held 4 bases outside the gene matches. Germline lookup yields CDR1 KGHDR and CDR2 SFDVKD. The CDR3 contains 16 residues. CDR3 amino acids: CATSDLDRGMYNEQFF. CDR3 sequence (DNA): TGTGCCACCAGTGATTTGGACAGGGGCATGTACAATGAGCAGTTCTTC.

At least ten counts were recorded for this clonotype. This chain connects TRBV7-2 to TRBJ2-5, with 13 bases lining up with TRBD2. CDR3 length: 18 amino acids. With V trimmed by 6 bases and J by 2 bases, 12 bases remained unmatched. Germline CDR1 reads SGHTA; CDR2 reads FQGNSA. This chain's CDR3 is CASSPGLAGAGTQETQYF. The CDR3 DNA reads as TGTGCCAGCAGTCCAGGACTAGCGGGGGCCGGAACTCAAGAGACCCAGTACTTC.

This clonotype occurred many times. The genes are TRBV7-9 and TRBJ2-1; D gene unclear. This CDR3 is 12 amino acids long. Per germline, CDR1 SEHNR and CDR2 FQNEAQ (reference sequence). Between the trimmed V and J ends, which lost 2 bases and 6 bases, there was a span of 5 bases. CDR3 region: CASSLYSNEQFF. The CDR3 nucleotides read TGTGCCAGCAGCTTATACAGCAATGAGCAGTTCTTC.

The V gene is TRBV10-3, the J gene TRBJ1-5, with D unresolved. V shed 0 bases and J shed 3 bases, with 3 bases lying between them. The CDR3 runs to 13 residues. From germline, CDR1 is ENHRY and CDR2 SYGVKD. The CDR3 region is CAISESSNQPQHF. As DNA, the CDR3 is TGTGCCATCAGTGAGTCGTCCAATCAGCCCCAGCATTTT.

The genes are TRBV7-3 and TRBJ2-3; D may be TRBD1 (8 bases). The CDR3 runs to 15 residues. Trimming took 5 bases from V and 6 from J, leaving 18 bases between them. Germline-derived CDR1 and CDR2 are SGHTA and FQGTGA. The CDR3 DNA follows: TGTGCCAGCAGCCCCACAGGGGGGGCAGGTGATACGCAGTATTTT. Translation gives CASSPTGGAGDTQYF.

The J gene is TRBJ2-1, the V gene TRBV12-3 or TRBV12-4; tentative D call: TRBD1 (5 bases). The V end lost 3 bases, the J end lost 5 bases, and 5 bases lay between the germline ends. This CDR3 comprises 12 residues. The CDR3 region is CASSLDNNEQFF. In DNA form, the CDR3 reads TGTGCCAGCAGTTTGGACAACAATGAGCAGTTCTTC.

The rearrangement joins TRBV29-1 to TRBJ2-2; D could derive from TRBD1 or TRBD2 (5 bases each). Germline lookup yields CDR1 SQVTM and CDR2 ANQGSEA. V gave up 7 bases and J gave up 3 bases, with 12 bases separating them. This CDR3 spans 13 amino acids. CDR3: CSASLGDTGELFF. The CDR3 coding sequence is TGCAGCGCTTCCCTGGGGGACACCGGGGAGCTGTTTTTT.